A single T cell receptor beta chain is shown here with its context. This record comes from a study of blood T cell repertoires in COVID-19. Here immunoSEQ multiplex PCR was the method, and the copy in TCRdb shows in-frame clones only, minus some. The sample holds some 170,000 clones; around 80% are singletons and the top ten take 7% to 9%. This CDR3 has 16 residues. Germline CDR1 and CDR2: SGHRS and YFSETQ. The V and J ends lost 4 bases and 1 base respectively, with 14 bases between them. The sequence derives from a man in his 60s with acute or convalescent COVID-19. This chain links TRBV5-1 with TRBJ2-2, with D unresolved. The material sequenced was peripheral blood. The CDR3 here is CASSPPWALNTGELFF. The CDR3 nucleotides are TGCGCCAGCAGCCCACCCTGGGCCCTGAACACCGGGGAGCTGTTTTTT. The entire variable domain, with the rest obtained from reference TRBV5-1 and TRBJ2-2, is as follows: KAGVTQTPRYLIKTRGQQVTLSCSPISGHRSVSWYQQTPGQGLQFLFEYFSETQRNKGNFPGRFSGRQFSNSRSEMNVSTLELGDSALYLCASSPPWALNTGELFFGEGSRLTVL.